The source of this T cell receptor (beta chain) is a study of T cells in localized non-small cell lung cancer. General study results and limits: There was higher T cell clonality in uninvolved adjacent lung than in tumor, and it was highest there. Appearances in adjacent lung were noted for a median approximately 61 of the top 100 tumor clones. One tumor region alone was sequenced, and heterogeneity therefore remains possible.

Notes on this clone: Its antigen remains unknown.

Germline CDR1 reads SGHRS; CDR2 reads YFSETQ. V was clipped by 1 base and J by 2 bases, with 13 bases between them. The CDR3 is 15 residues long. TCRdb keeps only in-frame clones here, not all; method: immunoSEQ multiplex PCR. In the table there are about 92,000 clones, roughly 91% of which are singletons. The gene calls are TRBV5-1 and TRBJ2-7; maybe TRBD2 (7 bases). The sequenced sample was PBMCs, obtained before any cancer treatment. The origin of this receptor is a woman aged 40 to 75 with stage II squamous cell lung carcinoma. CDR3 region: CASSLMSGGAYEQYF. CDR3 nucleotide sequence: TGCGCCAGCAGCTTGATGTCGGGGGGCGCCTACGAGCAGTACTTC.